This T cell receptor (beta chain) came from a study of cytomegalovirus exposure and HLA in healthy donors. V gave up 1 base and J gave up 7 bases, with 13 bases separating them. CDR1 KGHSH and CDR2 LQKENI come from the germline V gene. The CDR3 is made up of 14 amino acids. PCR was performed using 60 Vbeta and 13 Jbeta primers. The data were produced by immunoSEQ multiplex PCR, yet TCRdb's version contains in-frame clones alone and is incomplete. The table includes under 200,000 clones, 65% to 85% detected once. Study-wide results and limits: It was around 160 TCR beta chains that were listed as cytomegalovirus-associated. In a later analysis, specific HLA alleles were associated with 15,000 or so TCR beta sequences at a 0.05 false discovery rate.

About this clone itself: Its specificity is not known.

The TCR was taken from a woman aged 45-65 years in good health and CMV-seropositive. Sequencing was performed on PBMCs. The chain couples TRBV18 to TRBJ1-1; possibly TRBD1 for D (5 bases). CDR3 residues: CASSPQLDGGEAFF. The CDR3 DNA is TGTGCCAGCTCACCACAGCTCGACGGGGGTGAAGCTTTCTTT.